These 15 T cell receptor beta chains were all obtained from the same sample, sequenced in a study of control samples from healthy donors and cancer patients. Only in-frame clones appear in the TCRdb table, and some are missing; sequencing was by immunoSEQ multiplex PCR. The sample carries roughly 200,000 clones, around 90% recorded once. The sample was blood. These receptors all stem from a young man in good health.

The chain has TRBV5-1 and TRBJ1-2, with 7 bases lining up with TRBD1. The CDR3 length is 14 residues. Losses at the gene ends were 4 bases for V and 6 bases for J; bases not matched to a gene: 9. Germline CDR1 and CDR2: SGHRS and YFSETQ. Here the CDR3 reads CASSRGTEGNGYTF. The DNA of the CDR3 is TGCGCCAGCAGCCGCGGGACAGAGGGGAATGGCTACACCTTC.

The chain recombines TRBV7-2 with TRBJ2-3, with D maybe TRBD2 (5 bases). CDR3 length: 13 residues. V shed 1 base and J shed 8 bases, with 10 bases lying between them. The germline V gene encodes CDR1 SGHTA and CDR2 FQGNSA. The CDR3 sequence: CASSLGGSGTQYF. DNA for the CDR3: TGTGCCAGCAGCTTAGGGGGAAGCGGTACGCAGTATTTT.

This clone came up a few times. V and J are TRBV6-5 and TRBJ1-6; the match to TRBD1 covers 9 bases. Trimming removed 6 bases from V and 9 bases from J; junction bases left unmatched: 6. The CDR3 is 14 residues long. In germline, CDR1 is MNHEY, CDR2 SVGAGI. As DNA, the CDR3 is TGTGCCAGCAGGGGACAGGGTTTGAGTTCACCCCTCCACTTT. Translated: CASRGQGLSSPLHF.

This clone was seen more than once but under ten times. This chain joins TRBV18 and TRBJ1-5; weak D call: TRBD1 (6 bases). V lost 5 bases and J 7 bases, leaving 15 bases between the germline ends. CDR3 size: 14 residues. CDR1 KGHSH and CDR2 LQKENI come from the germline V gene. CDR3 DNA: TGTGCCAGCTCAAATTCAGGTCAGGGGCAGCCCCAGCATTTT. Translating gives CASSNSGQGQPQHF.

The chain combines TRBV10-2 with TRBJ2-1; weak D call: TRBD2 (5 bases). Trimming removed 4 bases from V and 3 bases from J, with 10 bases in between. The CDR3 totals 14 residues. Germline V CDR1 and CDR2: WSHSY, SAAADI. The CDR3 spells CASSGSGLYNEQFF. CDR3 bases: TGCGCCAGCAGTGGAAGCGGACTCTACAATGAGCAGTTCTTC.

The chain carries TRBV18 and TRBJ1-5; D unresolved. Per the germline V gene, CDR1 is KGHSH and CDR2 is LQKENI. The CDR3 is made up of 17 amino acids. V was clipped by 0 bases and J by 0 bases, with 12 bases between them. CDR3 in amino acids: CASSPPAASGSNQPQHF. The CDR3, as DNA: TGTGCCAGCTCACCACCGGCAGCCAGCGGTAGCAATCAGCCCCAGCATTTT.

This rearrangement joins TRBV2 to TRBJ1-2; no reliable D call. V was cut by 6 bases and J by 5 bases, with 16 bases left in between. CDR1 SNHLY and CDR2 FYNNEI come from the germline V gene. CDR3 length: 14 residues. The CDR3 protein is CASSGTGERYGYTF. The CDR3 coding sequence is TGTGCCAGCAGCGGAACCGGGGAAAGATATGGCTACACCTTC.

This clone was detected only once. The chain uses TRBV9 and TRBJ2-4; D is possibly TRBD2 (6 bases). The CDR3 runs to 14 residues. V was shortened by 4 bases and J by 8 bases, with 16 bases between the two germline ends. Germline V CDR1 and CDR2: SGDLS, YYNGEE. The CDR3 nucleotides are TGTGCCAGCAGCCCTGGGTCGGGGGTTGACATTCAGTACTTC. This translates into CASSPGSGVDIQYF.

The CDR3 is CASSLGGNHNLNTEAFF. The CDR3 nucleotides are TGTGCCAGCAGCTTGGGAGGGAACCACAACCTTAACACTGAAGCTTTCTTT. This chain links TRBV5-6 with TRBJ1-1; D gene uncertain. The CDR3 length is 17 residues. CDR1 is SGHDT, CDR2 YYEEEE, per germline. Deletions cut 0 bases from V and 2 bases from J, with 17 bases between.

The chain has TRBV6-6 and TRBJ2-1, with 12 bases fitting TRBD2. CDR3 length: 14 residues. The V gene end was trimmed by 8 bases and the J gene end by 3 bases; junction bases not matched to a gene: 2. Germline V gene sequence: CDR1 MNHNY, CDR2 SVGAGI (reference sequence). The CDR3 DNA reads TGTGCCAGCCTACTAGCGGGGGGCTACAATGAGCAGTTCTTC. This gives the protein CASLLAGGYNEQFF.

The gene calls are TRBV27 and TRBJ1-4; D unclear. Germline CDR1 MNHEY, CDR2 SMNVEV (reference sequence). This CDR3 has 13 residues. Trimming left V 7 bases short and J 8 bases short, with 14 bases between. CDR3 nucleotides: TGTGCCAGCACCCACCGGCCGGGGGAAAAACTGTTTTTT. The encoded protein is CASTHRPGEKLFF.

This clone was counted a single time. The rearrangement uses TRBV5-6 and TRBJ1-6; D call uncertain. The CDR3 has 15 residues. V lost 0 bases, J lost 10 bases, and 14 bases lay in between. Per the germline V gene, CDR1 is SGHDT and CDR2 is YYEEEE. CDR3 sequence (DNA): TGTGCCAGCAGCTTGGATGGGATTGGCGGCTCACCCCTCCACTTT. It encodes CASSLDGIGGSPLHF.

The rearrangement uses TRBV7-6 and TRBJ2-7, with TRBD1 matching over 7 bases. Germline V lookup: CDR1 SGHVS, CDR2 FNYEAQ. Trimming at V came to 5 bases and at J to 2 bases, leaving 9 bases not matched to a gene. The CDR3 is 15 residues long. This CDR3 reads CASSQAGTETYEQYF. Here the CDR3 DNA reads TGTGCCAGCAGCCAAGCCGGGACAGAGACCTACGAGCAGTACTTC.

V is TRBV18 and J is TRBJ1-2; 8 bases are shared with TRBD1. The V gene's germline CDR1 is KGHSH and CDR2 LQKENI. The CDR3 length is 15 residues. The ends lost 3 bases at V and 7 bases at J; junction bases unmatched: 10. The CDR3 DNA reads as TGTGCCAGCTCACCCCGACAGGGGACTCCTGGTGGCTACACCTTC. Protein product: CASSPRQGTPGGYTF.

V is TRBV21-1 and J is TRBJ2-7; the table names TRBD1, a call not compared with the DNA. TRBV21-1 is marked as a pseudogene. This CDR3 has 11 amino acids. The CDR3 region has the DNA TGTGCCAGACAGGGACCCTACGAGCAGTACTTC. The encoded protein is CARQGPYEQYF.